The 2 T cell receptor beta chains in this list originate from one sample, sequenced in a study of cytomegalovirus exposure and HLA in healthy donors. Vbeta (60) and Jbeta (13) primers were used in the PCR. TCRdb keeps only in-frame clones here, not all; method: immunoSEQ multiplex PCR. The sample lists around 120,000 clones; roughly 84% were seen once. What was sequenced was PBMCs. These receptors were collected from a man in his fifties in good health and CMV-seronegative.

J is TRBJ2-2 and V is TRBV2, with 9 nucleotides matching TRBD1. With 4 bases clipped from V and 6 bases from J, the junction kept 9 bases outside the gene matches. Per the germline V gene, CDR1 is SNHLY and CDR2 is FYNNEI. This CDR3 region has 16 residues. The CDR3 protein is CASSGTTYRGPGELFF. CDR3 in DNA: TGTGCCAGCAGTGGGACCACCTACAGGGGGCCCGGGGAGCTGTTTTTT.

This chain joins TRBV28 and TRBJ2-5, with D possibly being TRBD2 (6 bases). V dropped 5 bases and J dropped 3 bases, with 19 bases sitting between them. The germline CDR1 and CDR2 sequences are MDHEN and SYDVKM. The CDR3 runs to 16 residues. The CDR3 loop reads CASSPQITGRKETQYF. In DNA form, the CDR3 reads TGTGCCAGCAGTCCCCAAATAACGGGGAGGAAAGAGACCCAGTACTTC.